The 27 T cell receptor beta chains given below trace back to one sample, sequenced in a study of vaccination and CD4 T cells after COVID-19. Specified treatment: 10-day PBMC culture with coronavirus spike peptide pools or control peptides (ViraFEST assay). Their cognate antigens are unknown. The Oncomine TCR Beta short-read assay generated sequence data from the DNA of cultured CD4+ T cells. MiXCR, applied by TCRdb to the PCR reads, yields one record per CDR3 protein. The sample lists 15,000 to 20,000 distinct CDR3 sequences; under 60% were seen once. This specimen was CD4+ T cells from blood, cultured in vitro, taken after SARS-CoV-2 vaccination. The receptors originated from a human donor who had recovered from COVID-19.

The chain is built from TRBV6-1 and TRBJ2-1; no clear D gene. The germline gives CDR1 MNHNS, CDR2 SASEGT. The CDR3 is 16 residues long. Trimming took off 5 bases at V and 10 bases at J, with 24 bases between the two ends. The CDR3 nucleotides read TGTGCCAGCAGTCTTTCTCAAGTCCCGTCGCCAGCCGAGCAGTTCTTC. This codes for CASSLSQVPSPAEQFF.

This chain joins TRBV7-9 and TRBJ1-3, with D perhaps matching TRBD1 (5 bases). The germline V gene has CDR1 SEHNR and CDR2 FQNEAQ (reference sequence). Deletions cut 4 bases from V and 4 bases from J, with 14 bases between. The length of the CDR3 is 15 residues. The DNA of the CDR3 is TGTGCCAGCAGCTCAACGATGAGGGGAGGAAACACCATATATTTT. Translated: CASSSTMRGGNTIYF. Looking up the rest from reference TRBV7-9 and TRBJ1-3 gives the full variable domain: DTGVSQNPRHKITKRGQNVTFRCDPISEHNRLYWYRQTLGQGPEFLTYFQNEAQLEKSRLLSDRFSAERPKGSFSTLEIQRTEQGDSAMYLCASSSTMRGGNTIYFGEGSWLTVV.

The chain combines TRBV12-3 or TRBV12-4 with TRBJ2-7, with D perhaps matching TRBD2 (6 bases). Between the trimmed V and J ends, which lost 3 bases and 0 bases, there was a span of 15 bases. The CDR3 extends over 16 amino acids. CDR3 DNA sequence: TGTGCCAGCAGTTTTCCCCCGGGGGAAGTCTCCTACGAGCAGTACTTC. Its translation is CASSFPPGEVSYEQYF.

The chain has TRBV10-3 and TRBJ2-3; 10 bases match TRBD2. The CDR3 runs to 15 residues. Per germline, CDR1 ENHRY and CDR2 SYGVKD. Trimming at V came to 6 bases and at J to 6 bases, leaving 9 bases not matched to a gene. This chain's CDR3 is CAIRTSGRAYDTQYF. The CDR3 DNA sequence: TGTGCCATCAGAACAAGCGGGAGGGCCTACGATACGCAGTATTTT.

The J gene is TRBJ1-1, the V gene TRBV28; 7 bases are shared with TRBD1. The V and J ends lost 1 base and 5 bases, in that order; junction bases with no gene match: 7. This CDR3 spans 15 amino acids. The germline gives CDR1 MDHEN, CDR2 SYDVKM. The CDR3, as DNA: TGTGCCAGCAGTTTATCCCCGGGACAGCCTACTGAAGCTTTCTTT. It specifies CASSLSPGQPTEAFF.

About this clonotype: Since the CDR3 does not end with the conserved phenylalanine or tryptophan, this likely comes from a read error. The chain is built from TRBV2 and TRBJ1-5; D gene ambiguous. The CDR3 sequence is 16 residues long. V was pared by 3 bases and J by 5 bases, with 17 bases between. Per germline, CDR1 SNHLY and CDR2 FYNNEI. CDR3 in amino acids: CASSDKAVAADQPQHS. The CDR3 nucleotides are TGTGCCAGCAGTGACAAGGCGGTGGCAGCGGATCAGCCCCAGCATTCT.

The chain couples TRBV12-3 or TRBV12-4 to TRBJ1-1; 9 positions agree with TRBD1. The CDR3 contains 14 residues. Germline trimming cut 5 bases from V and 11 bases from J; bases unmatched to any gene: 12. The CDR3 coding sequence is TGTGCCAGCAGTCCACCCGGACAGGGGATTGAGGCTTTCTTT. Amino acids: CASSPPGQGIEAFF.

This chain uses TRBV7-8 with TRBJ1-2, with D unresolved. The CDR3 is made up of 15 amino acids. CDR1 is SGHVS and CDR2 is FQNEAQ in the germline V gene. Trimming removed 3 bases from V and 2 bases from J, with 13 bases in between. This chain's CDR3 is CASSFNRYGNYGYTF. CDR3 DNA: TGTGCCAGCAGCTTTAACCGCTATGGAAACTATGGCTACACCTTC.

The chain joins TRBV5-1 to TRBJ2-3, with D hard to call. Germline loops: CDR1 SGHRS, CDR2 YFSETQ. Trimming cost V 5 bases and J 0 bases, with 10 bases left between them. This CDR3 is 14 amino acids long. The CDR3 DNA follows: TGCGCCAGCAGTAGGGCGGTTAGCACAGATACGCAGTATTTT. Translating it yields CASSRAVSTDTQYF.

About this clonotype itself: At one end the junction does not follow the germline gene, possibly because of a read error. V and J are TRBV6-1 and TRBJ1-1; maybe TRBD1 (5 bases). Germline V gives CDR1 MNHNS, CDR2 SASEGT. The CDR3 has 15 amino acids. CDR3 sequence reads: CASSESQAGGTEAFF. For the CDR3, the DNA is TGCGCCAGCAGTGAGTCACAGGCTGGGGGCACTGAAGCTTTCTTT.

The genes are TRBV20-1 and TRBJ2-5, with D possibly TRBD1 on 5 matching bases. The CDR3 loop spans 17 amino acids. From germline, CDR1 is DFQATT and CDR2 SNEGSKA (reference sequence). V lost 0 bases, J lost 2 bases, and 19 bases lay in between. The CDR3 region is CSARDDGRVTVQETQYF. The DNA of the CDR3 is TGCAGTGCTAGAGATGATGGTCGGGTGACAGTTCAAGAGACCCAGTACTTC.

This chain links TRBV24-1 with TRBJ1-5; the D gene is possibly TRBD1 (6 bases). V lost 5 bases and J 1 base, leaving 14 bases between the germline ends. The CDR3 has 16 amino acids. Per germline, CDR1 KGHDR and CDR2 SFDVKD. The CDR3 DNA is TGTGCCACCAGTGTCCGACAGGTATACAGCAATCAGCCCCAGCATTTT. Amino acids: CATSVRQVYSNQPQHF.

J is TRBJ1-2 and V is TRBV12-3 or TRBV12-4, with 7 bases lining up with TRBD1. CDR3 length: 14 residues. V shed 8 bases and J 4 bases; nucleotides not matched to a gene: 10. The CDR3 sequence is CASRQTGVIYGYTF. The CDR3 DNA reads TGTGCCAGCCGTCAAACAGGGGTAATCTATGGCTACACCTTC.

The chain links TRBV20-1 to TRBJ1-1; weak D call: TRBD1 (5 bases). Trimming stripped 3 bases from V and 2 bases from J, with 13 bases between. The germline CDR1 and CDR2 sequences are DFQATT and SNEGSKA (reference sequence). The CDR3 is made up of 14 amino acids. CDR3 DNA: TGCAGTGCTAGGGAGGTTAGGGGTAACACTGAAGCTTTCTTT. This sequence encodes CSAREVRGNTEAFF.

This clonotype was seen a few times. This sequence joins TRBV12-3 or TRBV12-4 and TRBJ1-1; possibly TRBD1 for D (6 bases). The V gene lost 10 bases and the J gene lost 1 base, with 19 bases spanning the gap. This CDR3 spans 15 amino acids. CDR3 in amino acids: CATKARDTENTEAFF. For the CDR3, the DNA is TGTGCCACTAAAGCTCGGGACACCGAGAACACTGAAGCTTTCTTT.

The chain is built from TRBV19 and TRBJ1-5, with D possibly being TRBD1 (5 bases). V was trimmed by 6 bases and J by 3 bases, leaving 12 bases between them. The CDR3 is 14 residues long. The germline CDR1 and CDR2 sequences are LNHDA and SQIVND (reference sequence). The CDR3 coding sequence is TGTGCCAGTAGCAAGGGACGGATCAATCAGCCCCAGCATTTT. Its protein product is CASSKGRINQPQHF.

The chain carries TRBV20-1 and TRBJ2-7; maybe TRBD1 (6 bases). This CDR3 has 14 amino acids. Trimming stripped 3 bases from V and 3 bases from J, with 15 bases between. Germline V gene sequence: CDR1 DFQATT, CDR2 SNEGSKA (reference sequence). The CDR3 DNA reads TGCAGTGCTAGGAACAGGGTATCTCTCTACGAGCAGTACTTC. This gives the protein CSARNRVSLYEQYF.

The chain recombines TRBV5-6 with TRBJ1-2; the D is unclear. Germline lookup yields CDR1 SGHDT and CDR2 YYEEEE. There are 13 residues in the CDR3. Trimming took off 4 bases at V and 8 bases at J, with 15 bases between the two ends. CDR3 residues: CASSPGTTKGYTF. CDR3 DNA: TGTGCCAGCAGCCCCGGAACCACGAAGGGCTACACCTTC.

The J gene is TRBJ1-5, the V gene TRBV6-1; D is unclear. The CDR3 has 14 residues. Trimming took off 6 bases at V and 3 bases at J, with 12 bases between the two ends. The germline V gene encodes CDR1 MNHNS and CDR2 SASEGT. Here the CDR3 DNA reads TGTGCCAGCAGCTTGCTACCTCACAATCAGCCCCAGCATTTT. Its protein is CASSLLPHNQPQHF.

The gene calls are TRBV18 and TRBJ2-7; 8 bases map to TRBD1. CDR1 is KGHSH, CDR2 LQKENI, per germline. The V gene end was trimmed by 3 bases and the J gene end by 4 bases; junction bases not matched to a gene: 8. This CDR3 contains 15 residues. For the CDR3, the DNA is TGTGCCAGCTCACCGGAGACAGGGGTGCAGTACGAGCAGTACTTC. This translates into CASSPETGVQYEQYF. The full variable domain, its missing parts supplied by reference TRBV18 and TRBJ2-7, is NAGVMQNPRHLVRRRGQEARLRCSPMKGHSHVYWYRQLPEEGLKFMVYLQKENIIDESGMPKERFSAEFPKEGPSILRIQQVVRGDSAAYFCASSPETGVQYEQYFGPGTRLTVT.

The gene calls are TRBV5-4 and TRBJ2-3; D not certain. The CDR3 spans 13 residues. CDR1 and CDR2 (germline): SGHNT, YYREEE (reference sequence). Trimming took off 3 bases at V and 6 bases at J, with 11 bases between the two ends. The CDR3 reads CASSYLWDDTQYF. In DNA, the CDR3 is TGTGCCAGCAGCTACTTGTGGGATGATACGCAGTATTTT.

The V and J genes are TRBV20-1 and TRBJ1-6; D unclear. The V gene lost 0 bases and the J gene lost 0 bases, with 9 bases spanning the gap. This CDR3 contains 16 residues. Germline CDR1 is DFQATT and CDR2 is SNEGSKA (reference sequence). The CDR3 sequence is CSARDPFSSYNSPLHF. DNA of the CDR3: TGCAGTGCTAGAGACCCATTTAGCTCCTATAATTCACCCCTCCACTTT.

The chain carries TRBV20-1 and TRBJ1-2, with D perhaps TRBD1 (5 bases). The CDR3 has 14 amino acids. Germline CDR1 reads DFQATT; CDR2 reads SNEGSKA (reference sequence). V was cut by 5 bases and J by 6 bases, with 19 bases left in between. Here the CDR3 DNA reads TGCAGTGCTGGCTCGGGGGGGGGTATCGATGGCTACACCTTC. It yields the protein CSAGSGGGIDGYTF.

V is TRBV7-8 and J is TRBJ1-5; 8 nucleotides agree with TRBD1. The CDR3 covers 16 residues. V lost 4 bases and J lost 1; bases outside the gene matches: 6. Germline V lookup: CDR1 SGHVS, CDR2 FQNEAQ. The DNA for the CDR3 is TGTGCCAGCAGCTCAGGACAGGGACGGAGCAATCAGCCCCAGCATTTT. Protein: CASSSGQGRSNQPQHF.

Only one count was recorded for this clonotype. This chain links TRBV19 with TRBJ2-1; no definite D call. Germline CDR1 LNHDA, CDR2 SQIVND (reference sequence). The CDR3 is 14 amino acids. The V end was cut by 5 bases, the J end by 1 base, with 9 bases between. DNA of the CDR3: TGTGCCAGTAGTGAAGACGGTTCCTACAATGAGCAGTTCTTC. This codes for CASSEDGSYNEQFF.

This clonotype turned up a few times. CDR3 nucleotides: TGTGCCACCAGCGCGACCCCCCCGGGACGGGAGCAGTTCTTC. This sequence encodes CATSATPPGREQFF. The chain employs TRBV24-1 and TRBJ2-1; tentatively, D is TRBD1 or TRBD2 (5 bases each). V was cut by 7 bases and J by 10 bases, with 19 bases left in between. This CDR3 is built from 14 residues. Germline loops: CDR1 KGHDR, CDR2 SFDVKD.

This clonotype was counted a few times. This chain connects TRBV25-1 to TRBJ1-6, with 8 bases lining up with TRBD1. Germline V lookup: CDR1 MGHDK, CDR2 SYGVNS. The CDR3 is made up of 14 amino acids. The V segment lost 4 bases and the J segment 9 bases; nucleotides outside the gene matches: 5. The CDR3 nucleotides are TGTGCCAGCAGTGGTTCAGGGGGCAGTTCACCCCTCCACTTT. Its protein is CASSGSGGSSPLHF. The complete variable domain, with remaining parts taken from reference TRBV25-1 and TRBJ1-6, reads EADIYQTPRYLVIGTGKKITLECSQTMGHDKMYWYQQDPGMELHLIHYSYGVNSTEKGDLSSESTVSRIRTEHFPLTLESARPSHTSQYLCASSGSGGSSPLHFGNGTRLTVT.